The text below deals with one TCR beta chain. The antigen is not known. The data were taken from a study of shared clonotypes between healthy human individuals. Broader study findings: Clonotypes not shared had lower generation probabilities than those common to all four donors.

The CDR3 has 15 amino acids. After removal of 5 bases from V and 3 bases from J, the junction contained 5 bases not matched to a gene. The germline V gene encodes CDR1 MNHEY and CDR2 SVGAGI. Under the authors' procedure: Quality scores were absent from the junction-only immunoSEQ sequences, so filtering differed. Produced via immunoSEQ multiplex PCR; TCRdb's table is partial and in-frame only. That table is the source of V, J and clone size, and D and trimming were worked out from the DNA. The table shows roughly 1 million clones, with 65% to 75% occurring only once. This chain joins TRBV6-5 and TRBJ2-1; TRBD2 matches at 9 bases. This clonotype was sampled from a man between 18 and 29 years old in good health. Material for sequencing was memory CD4+ T cells sorted from blood. As for subset: CD45RA-negative fraction. The CDR3 DNA is TGTGCCAGCAGTATTAGCGGGGGCTTCTACAATGAGCAGTTCTTC. Translated: CASSISGGFYNEQFF.